Following are 7 T cell receptor beta chains from one sample sequenced in a study of vaccination effects on CD4 cells after COVID-19. These receptors lack a known antigen. CD4+ T cells specific for antigen were expanded with viral peptide pools by the ViraFEST assay before sequencing. Cells that had been cultured for about 10 days were the source of isolated CD4+ T cells. Each person got two doses of an mRNA SARS-CoV-2 vaccine, BNT162b2 or mRNA-1273. The method was immunoSEQ multiplex PCR; TCRdb's version includes in-frame clones alone and lacks a portion of them. This sample yields some 70,000 clones, of which about 81% are seen a single time; 1.2% belongs to the top ten. This material consisted of CD4+ T cells from PBMCs cultured with HCoV-229E spike peptides, taken after COVID-19 vaccination. These receptors were taken from a human donor who received a COVID-19 vaccine.

The chain joins TRBV6-5 to TRBJ1-3; 9 bases are a match to TRBD1. Germline V lookup: CDR1 MNHEY, CDR2 SVGAGI. This CDR3 comprises 15 residues. Unmatched junction bases numbered 7, after V lost 7 bases and J lost 3 bases. The CDR3 reads CASMLDRGYGNTIYF. The DNA of the CDR3 is TGTGCCAGCATGCTGGACAGGGGTTATGGAAACACCATATATTTT.

The V and J genes are TRBV3-1 (or the pseudogene TRBV3-2) and TRBJ2-5; maybe TRBD2 (6 bases). The CDR3 length is 18 residues. The V gene's germline CDR1 is LGHDT and CDR2 YNNKEL (reference sequence). V lost 0 bases to trimming and J lost 5 bases, with 22 bases between them. CDR3: CASSQDVFRGDREETQYF. The CDR3 DNA is TGTGCCAGCAGCCAAGATGTCTTTCGCGGGGATAGGGAGGAGACCCAGTACTTC.

The rearrangement joins TRBV29-1 to TRBJ2-5, with 9 bases that match TRBD1. Looked up from germline, CDR1 is SQVTM and CDR2 is ANQGSEA. The V gene end was trimmed by 6 bases and the J gene end by 8 bases; junction bases not matched to a gene: 7. The CDR3 runs 12 residues. CDR3 sequence (DNA): TGCAGCGTGGACAGGGGTTTGGCTACCCAGTACTTC. Its translation: CSVDRGLATQYF.

The chain is built from TRBV19 and TRBJ1-2, with D perhaps TRBD1 (6 bases). This CDR3 region has 15 residues. Germline lookup yields CDR1 LNHDA and CDR2 SQIVND (reference sequence). Trimming pared 6 bases from V and 0 bases from J, leaving 14 bases between. CDR3 nucleotide sequence: TGTGCCAGTAGGCGCACAGGGCTTGCTAACTATGGCTACACCTTC. Amino acids: CASRRTGLANYGYTF. Filled out from reference TRBV19 and TRBJ1-2, the complete variable domain reads DGGITQSPKYLFRKEGQNVTLSCEQNLNHDAMYWYRQDPGQGLRLIYYSQIVNDFQKGDIAEGYSVSREKKESFPLTVTSAQKNPTAFYLCASRRTGLANYGYTFGSGTRLTVV.

V usage is TRBV5-5 and J usage is TRBJ1-1; 7 nucleotides agree with TRBD1. J was trimmed by 7 bases and V by 5 bases; bases with no gene match: 11. Germline lookup yields CDR1 SGHKS and CDR2 YYEKEE (reference sequence). The CDR3 loop spans 14 amino acids. The CDR3 DNA is TGTGCCAGCAGTCTAAGCGAGACAGGGTTTGAAGCTTTCTTT. It is translated as CASSLSETGFEAFF.

This chain uses TRBV5-1 with TRBJ2-5; no clear D gene. V dropped 0 bases and J dropped 3 bases, with 0 bases sitting between them. The CDR3 covers 11 residues. Germline V CDR1 and CDR2: SGHRS, YFSETQ. The CDR3 region is CASSLEETQYF. In nucleotides, the CDR3 is TGCGCCAGCAGCTTGGAAGAGACCCAGTACTTC.

The sample holds a few counts of this clone. DNA for the CDR3: TGTGCCAGCAGCTTGGGAGGGTTCGTGGCCAACGTCCTGACTTTC. As protein: CASSLGGFVANVLTF. This chain links TRBV5-6 with TRBJ2-6; perhaps TRBD2 as D (5 bases). The CDR3 spans 15 residues. Deletions cut 0 bases from V and 6 bases from J, with 10 bases between. Germline lookup yields CDR1 SGHDT and CDR2 YYEEEE.